Sequencing of this TCR beta chain was carried out in a study of cytomegalovirus exposure and HLA in healthy donors (TCRdb year 2017). Some background on the complete study: The 500 to 700 repertoires of the first cohort and the roughly 110 validation repertoires were produced on the same platform, according to a later analysis. The study was designed to test whether signatures of past pathogen exposure could be identified by cataloging public T cell receptors. A separate validation cohort of over 95 different subjects was used in addition to the roughly 700-subject first cohort. To predict cytomegalovirus infection status, the study combined high-throughput TCR immunosequencing, statistical association of individual TCRs with disease status, and machine learning. What the study reported, not specific to this receptor: Most TCR sequences were observed very rarely across donors, whereas some public TCRs were present in many individuals. In vitro tests confirmed that three of the cytomegalovirus-associated TCR beta chains recognize cytomegalovirus antigens. A total of 164 TCR beta chains were listed by the study as associated with cytomegalovirus. It was suggested by the authors that the approach could potentially be generalized to other disease states and immunological phenotypes. Of the cluster scores, 90% to 95% were above 0 in a later analysis, which found that TCRs clustered in the first cohort also tended to co-occur in the approximately 120 validation repertoires. All 120 or so repertoires were used to score co-occurrence in the validation cohort in a later analysis, because that analysis had no HLA typing for the cohort. The classifier was reported to diagnose cytomegalovirus status with high specificity and sensitivity in both the original cohort and the validation cohort.

For this clone: Its antigen is not yet known. Per-nucleotide qualities are absent, and no much larger clonotype sits a single base away.

CDR1 and CDR2 were assigned from the germline V gene (reference sequence) as MNHEY and SMNVEV. From the cysteine through the phenylalanine, the CDR3 covers 14 amino acids. The entry retains the CDR3 DNA only, 42 bases that are in frame from base 1. Cut back by 3 bases and 8 bases, the V and J ends lie 14 bases apart. Receptor amplification or capture employed the immunoSEQ multiplex PCR assay. Per the original workflow: A statistical classification framework was built to diagnose cytomegalovirus status from the catalog of TCR beta chain sequences. Imported from immuneACCESS, the table was reduced by TCRdb to in-frame sequences with V and J called. These copies leave out some clones; in studies compared against another copy, an unresolved V gene accounts for under half, and the cause of the remainder is not known. The DNA was the basis for D and trimming; V, J and clone size are from that table. The sample contains some 150,000 clones, 75% to 90% of them found a single time. Under 25% of the sample lies in the top ten.

Separate from the roughly 650-subject first cohort, the validation cohort of roughly 130 subjects was the group to which the donors belonged. The receptor was isolated from a man between 18 and 29 years old in good health and CMV-seropositive. The specimen was PBMCs. The chain is assembled from TRBV27 and TRBJ1-5; the D gene lacks a confident call. The CDR3 protein is CASSFREGREPQHF. The DNA sequence is as follows: TGTGCCAGCAGTTTTCGGGAGGGTAGGGAGCCCCAGCATTTT.